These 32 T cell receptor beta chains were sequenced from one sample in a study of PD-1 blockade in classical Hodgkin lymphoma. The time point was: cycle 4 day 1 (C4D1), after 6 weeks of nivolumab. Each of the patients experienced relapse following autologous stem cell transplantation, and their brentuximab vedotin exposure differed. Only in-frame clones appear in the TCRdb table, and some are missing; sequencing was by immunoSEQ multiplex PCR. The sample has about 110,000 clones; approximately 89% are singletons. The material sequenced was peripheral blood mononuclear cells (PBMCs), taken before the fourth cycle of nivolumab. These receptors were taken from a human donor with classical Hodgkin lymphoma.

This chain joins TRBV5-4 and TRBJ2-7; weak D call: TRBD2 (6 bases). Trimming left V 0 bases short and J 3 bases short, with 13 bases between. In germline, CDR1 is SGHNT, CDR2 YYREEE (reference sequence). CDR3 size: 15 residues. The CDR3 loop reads CASSLDGGLVYEQYF. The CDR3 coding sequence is TGTGCCAGCAGCTTGGACGGAGGGCTCGTCTACGAGCAGTACTTC.

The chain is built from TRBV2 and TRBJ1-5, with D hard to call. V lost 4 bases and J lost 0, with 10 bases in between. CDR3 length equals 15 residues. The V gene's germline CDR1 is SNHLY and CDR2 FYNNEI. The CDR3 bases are TGTGCCAGCAGTGTCTCGAAAAATAGCAATCAGCCCCAGCATTTT. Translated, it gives CASSVSKNSNQPQHF.

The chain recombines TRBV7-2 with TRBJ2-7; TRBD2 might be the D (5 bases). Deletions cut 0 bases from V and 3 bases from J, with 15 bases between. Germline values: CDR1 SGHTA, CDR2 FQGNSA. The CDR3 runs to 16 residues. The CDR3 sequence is CASSLAPSGENYEQYF. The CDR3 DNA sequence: TGTGCCAGCAGCTTAGCCCCCTCCGGGGAAAACTACGAGCAGTACTTC.

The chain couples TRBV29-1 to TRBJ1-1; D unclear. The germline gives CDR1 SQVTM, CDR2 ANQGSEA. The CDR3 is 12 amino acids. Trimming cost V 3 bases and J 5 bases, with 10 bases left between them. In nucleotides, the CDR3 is TGCAGCGTTGATGCCTATTTGACTGAAGCTTTCTTT. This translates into CSVDAYLTEAFF.

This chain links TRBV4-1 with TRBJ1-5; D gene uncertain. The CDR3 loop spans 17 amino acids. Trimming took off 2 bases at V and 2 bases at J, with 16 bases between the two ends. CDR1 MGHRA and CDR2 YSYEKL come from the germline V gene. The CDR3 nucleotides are TGCGCCAGCAGCCAATACTGGCCAGAGCGAGGCAATCAGCCCCAGCATTTT. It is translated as CASSQYWPERGNQPQHF.

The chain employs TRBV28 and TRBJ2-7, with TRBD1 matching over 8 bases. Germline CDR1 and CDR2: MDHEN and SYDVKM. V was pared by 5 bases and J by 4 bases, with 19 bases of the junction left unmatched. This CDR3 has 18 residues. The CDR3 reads CASSGSAGGEYVPYEQYF. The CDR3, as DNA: TGTGCCAGCAGTGGGTCGGCAGGGGGCGAGTATGTCCCATACGAGCAGTACTTC.

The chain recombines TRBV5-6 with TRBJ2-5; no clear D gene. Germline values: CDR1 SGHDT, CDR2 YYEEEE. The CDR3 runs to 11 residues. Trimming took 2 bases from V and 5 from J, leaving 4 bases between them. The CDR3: CASSFRETQYF. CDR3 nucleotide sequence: TGTGCCAGCAGCTTCCGGGAGACCCAGTACTTC.

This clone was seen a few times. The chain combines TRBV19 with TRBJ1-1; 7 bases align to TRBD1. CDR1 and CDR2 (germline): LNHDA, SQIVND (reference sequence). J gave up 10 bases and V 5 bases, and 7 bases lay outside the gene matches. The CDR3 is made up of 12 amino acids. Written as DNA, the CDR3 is TGTGCCAGTAGTCTCCGACAGGGTTCAGCTTTCTTT. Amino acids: CASSLRQGSAFF.

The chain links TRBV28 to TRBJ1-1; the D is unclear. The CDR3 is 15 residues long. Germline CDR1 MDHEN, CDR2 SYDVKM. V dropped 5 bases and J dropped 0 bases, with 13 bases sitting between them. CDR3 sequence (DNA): TGTGCCAGCAGTCCCGTAAGATCCGTGAACACTGAAGCTTTCTTT. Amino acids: CASSPVRSVNTEAFF.

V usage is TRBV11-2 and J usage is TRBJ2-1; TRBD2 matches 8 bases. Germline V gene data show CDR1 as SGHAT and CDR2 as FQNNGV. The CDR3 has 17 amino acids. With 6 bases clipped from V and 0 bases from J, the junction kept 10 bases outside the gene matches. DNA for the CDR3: TGTGCCAGCAGGATAGCGGGAATTTTGAACTCCTACAATGAGCAGTTCTTC. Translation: CASRIAGILNSYNEQFF.

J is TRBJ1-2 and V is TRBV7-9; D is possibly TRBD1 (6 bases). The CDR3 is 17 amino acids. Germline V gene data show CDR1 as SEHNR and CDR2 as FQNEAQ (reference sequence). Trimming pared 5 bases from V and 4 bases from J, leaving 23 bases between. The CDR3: CASSNFRDKGFPYGYTF. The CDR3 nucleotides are TGTGCCAGCAGCAACTTCCGGGACAAGGGATTCCCCTATGGCTACACCTTC. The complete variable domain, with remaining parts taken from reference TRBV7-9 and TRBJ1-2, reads DTGVSQNPRHKITKRGQNVTFRCDPISEHNRLYWYRQTLGQGPEFLTYFQNEAQLEKSRLLSDRFSAERPKGSFSTLEIQRTEQGDSAMYLCASSNFRDKGFPYGYTFGSGTRLTVV.

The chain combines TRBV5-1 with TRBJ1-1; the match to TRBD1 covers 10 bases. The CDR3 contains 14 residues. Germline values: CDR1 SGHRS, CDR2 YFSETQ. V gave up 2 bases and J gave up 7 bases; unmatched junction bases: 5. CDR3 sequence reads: CASSFTRDRGEAFF. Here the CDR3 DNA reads TGCGCCAGCAGCTTTACCCGGGACAGGGGTGAAGCTTTCTTT. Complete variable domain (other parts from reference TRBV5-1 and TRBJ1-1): KAGVTQTPRYLIKTRGQQVTLSCSPISGHRSVSWYQQTPGQGLQFLFEYFSETQRNKGNFPGRFSGRQFSNSRSEMNVSTLELGDSALYLCASSFTRDRGEAFFGQGTRLTVV.

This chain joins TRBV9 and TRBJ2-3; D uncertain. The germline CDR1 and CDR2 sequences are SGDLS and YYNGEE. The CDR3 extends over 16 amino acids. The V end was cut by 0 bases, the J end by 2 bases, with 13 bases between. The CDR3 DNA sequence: TGTGCCAGCAGCGTAGAACTAACTGACACCACAGATACGCAGTATTTT. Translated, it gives CASSVELTDTTDTQYF.

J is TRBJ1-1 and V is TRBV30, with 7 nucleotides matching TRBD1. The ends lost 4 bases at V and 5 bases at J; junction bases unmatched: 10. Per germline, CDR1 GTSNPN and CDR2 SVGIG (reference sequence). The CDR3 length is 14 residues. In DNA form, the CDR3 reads TGTGCCTGGAACCTAGGGACAGCGAGGACTGAAGCTTTCTTT. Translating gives CAWNLGTARTEAFF.

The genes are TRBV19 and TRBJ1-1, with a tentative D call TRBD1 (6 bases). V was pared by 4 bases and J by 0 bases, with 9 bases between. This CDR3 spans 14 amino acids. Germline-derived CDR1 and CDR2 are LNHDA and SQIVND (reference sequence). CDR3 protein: CASSRGGMNTEAFF. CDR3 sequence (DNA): TGTGCCAGTAGTAGAGGGGGAATGAACACTGAAGCTTTCTTT.

The CDR3 sequence is CASSLDSRTGFAFF. CDR3 nucleotides: TGCGCCAGCAGCTTGGACAGTCGGACAGGCTTTGCTTTCTTT. The chain couples TRBV5-1 to TRBJ1-1, with 7 bases matching TRBD1. Germline V CDR1 and CDR2: SGHRS, YFSETQ. This CDR3 is 14 amino acids long. J gave up 11 bases and V 0 bases, and 10 bases lay outside the gene matches.

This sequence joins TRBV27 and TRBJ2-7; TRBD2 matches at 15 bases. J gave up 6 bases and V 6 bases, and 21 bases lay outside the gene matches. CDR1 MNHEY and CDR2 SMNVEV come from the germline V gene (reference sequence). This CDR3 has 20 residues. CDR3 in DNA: TGTGCCAGCAGCTCTTCCCTCTACCCGGGACTAGCGGGAGGTCTGGTCGAGCAGTACTTC. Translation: CASSSSLYPGLAGGLVEQYF.

The CDR3 spells CASSLTGADYGYTF. The CDR3 nucleotides are TGTGCCAGCAGCTTGACAGGGGCAGACTATGGCTACACCTTC. The rearrangement links TRBV5-4 to TRBJ1-2; 7 positions match TRBD1. The CDR3 is 14 residues long. Looked up from germline, CDR1 is SGHNT and CDR2 is YYREEE (reference sequence). The junction had 3 bases not matched to a gene; V was cut back by 1 base and J by 3 bases.

The CDR3 DNA is TGCAGCGCTGGCGGCAATGAGCAGTTCTTC. Encoded protein: CSAGGNEQFF. The rearrangement joins TRBV29-1 to TRBJ2-1; D remains ambiguous. CDR1 and CDR2 from the germline V gene are SQVTM and ANQGSEA. The CDR3 contains 10 residues. Trimming stripped 7 bases from V and 6 bases from J, with 7 bases between.

The CDR3 spells CASSPGTGTIGANVLTF. CDR3 in DNA: TGTGCCAGCAGTCCCGGGACAGGGACCATCGGGGCCAACGTCCTGACTTTC. The rearrangement joins TRBV2 to TRBJ2-6, with TRBD1 matching 9 bases. CDR3 length: 17 amino acids. V lost 5 bases and J lost 4; bases outside the gene matches: 9. Per germline, CDR1 SNHLY and CDR2 FYNNEI.

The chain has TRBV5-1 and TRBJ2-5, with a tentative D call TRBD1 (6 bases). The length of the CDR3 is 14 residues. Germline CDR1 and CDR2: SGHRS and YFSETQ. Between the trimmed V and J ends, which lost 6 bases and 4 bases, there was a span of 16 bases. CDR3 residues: CASKRGKGVETQYF. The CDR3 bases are TGCGCCAGCAAAAGGGGTAAGGGGGTAGAGACCCAGTACTTC.

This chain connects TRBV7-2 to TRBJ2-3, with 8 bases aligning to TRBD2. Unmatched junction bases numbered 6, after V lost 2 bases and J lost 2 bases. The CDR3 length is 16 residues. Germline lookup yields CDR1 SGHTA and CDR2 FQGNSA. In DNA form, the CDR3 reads TGTGCCAGCAGCTTACCGGGAGGGCCCATCACAGATACGCAGTATTTT. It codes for CASSLPGGPITDTQYF.

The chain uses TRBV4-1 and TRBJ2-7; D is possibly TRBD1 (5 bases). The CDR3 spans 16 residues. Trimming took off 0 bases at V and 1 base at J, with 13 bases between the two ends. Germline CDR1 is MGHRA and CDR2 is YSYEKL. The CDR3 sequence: CASSQDGPGISYEQYF. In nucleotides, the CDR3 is TGCGCCAGCAGCCAAGATGGGCCAGGGATTTCCTACGAGCAGTACTTC.

CDR3 bases: TGTGCCAGCAGTTACCCGCAGGTCTTCTTCACCGGGGAGCTGTTTTTT. Translating it yields CASSYPQVFFTGELFF. The chain recombines TRBV6-6 with TRBJ2-2; the D is unclear. Between the trimmed V and J ends, which lost 2 bases and 4 bases, there was a span of 14 bases. Germline values: CDR1 MNHNY, CDR2 SVGAGI (reference sequence). The CDR3 totals 16 residues.

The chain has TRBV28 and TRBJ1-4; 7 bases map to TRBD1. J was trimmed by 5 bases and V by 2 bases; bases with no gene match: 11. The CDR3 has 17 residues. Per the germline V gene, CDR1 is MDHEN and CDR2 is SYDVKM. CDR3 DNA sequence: TGTGCCAGCAGTTTACACCCAAGGGGGCAGACGAATGAAAAACTGTTTTTT. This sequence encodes CASSLHPRGQTNEKLFF.

DNA for the CDR3: TGTGCCAGCAGTGGAGGCCGAACTGGACAGGCAACTTATAGCAATCAGCCCCAGCATTTT. As protein: CASSGGRTGQATYSNQPQHF. V usage is TRBV6-1 and J usage is TRBJ1-5; 7 bases agree with TRBD1. Germline lookup yields CDR1 MNHNS and CDR2 SASEGT. Unmatched junction bases numbered 18, after V lost 4 bases and J lost 0 bases. The CDR3 runs 20 residues.

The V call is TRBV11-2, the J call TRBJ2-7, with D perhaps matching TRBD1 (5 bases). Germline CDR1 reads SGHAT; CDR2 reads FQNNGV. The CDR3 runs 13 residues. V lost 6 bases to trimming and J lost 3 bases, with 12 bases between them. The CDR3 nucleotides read TGTGCCAGCAGTGCCATAGGGGACTACGAGCAGTACTTC. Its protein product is CASSAIGDYEQYF.

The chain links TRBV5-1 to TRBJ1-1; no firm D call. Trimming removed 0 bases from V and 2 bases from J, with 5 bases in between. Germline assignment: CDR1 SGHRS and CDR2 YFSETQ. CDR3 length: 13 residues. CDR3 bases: TGCGCCAGCAGCTTGGAAGGCAACACTGAAGCTTTCTTT. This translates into CASSLEGNTEAFF.

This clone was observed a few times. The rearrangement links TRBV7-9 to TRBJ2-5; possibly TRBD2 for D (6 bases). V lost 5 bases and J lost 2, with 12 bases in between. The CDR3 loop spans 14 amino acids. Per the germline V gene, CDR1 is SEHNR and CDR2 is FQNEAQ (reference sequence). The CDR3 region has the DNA TGTGCCAGCAGCGGCGGGGCTGGGCAAGAGACCCAGTACTTC. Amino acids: CASSGGAGQETQYF. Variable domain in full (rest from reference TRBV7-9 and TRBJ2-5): DTGVSQNPRHKITKRGQNVTFRCDPISEHNRLYWYRQTLGQGPEFLTYFQNEAQLEKSRLLSDRFSAERPKGSFSTLEIQRTEQGDSAMYLCASSGGAGQETQYFGPGTRLLVL.

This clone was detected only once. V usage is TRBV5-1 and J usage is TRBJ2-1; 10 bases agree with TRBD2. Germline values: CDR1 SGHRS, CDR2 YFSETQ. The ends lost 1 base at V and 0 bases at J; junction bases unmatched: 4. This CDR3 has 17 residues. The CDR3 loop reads CASSLFPSGSSYNEQFF. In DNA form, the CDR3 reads TGCGCCAGCAGCTTGTTCCCTAGCGGGAGCTCCTACAATGAGCAGTTCTTC. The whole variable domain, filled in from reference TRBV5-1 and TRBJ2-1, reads KAGVTQTPRYLIKTRGQQVTLSCSPISGHRSVSWYQQTPGQGLQFLFEYFSETQRNKGNFPGRFSGRQFSNSRSEMNVSTLELGDSALYLCASSLFPSGSSYNEQFFGPGTRLTVL.

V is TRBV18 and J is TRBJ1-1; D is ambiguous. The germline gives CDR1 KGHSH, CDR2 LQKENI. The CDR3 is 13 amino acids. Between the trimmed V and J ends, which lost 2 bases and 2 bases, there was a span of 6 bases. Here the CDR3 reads CASSPNYNTEAFF. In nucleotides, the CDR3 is TGTGCCAGCTCACCAAATTATAACACTGAAGCTTTCTTT.

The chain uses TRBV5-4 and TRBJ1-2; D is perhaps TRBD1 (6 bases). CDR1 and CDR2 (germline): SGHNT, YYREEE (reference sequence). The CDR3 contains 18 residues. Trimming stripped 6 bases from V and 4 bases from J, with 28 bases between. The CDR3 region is CASTSGSGSGGGVYGYTF. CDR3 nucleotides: TGTGCCAGCACCTCGGGCAGCGGTTCGGGAGGGGGGGTCTATGGCTACACCTTC.